Below are 32 T cell receptor beta chains sequenced from a single sample in a study of prognosis after radiotherapy for stage I lung cancer. The study amplified the TCR beta CDR3 region from genomic DNA. This amplification was carried out by two rounds of multiplex PCR. Primers (each specific to one TRBV or TRBJ gene) were used in first-round PCR. TCRdb ran MiXCR on the multiplex PCR reads and lists one entry per CDR3 protein. The repertoire holds around 30,000 distinct CDR3 sequences, with 34% as singletons. The sequenced sample was PBMCs, obtained before or after stereotactic body radiation therapy (not recorded which). Receptors originate from a donor of 50 years or more with non-small cell lung cancer.

In this sample, this clonotype turned up many times. V is TRBV20-1 and J is TRBJ2-7, with unresolved D. V lost 2 bases and J 5 bases, leaving 16 bases between the germline ends. This CDR3 has 14 residues. Germline V CDR1 and CDR2: DFQATT, SNEGSKA (reference sequence). CDR3 loop: CSARPPRGADEQYF. The CDR3 coding sequence is TGCAGTGCTAGACCCCCGAGAGGAGCCGACGAGCAGTACTTC.

This clonotype has just one count. A far larger clone lies a single base away; this is likely a read error. The V call is TRBV7-9, the J call TRBJ2-2; TRBD2 is a possible D gene (5 bases). In germline, CDR1 is SEHNR, CDR2 FQNEAQ (reference sequence). The CDR3 contains 16 residues. V lost 2 bases and J 4 bases, leaving 14 bases between the germline ends. The CDR3 spells CASSLSGMAITGELFF. DNA for the CDR3: TGTGCCAGCAGCTTATCCGGGATGGCCATCACCGGGGAGCTGTTTTTT.

This clonotype appeared many times. V is TRBV30 and J is TRBJ1-1, with D perhaps TRBD1 (6 bases). CDR3 length: 13 residues. From germline, CDR1 is GTSNPN and CDR2 SVGIG (reference sequence). V was shortened by 0 bases and J by 4 bases, with 9 bases between the two germline ends. The CDR3 DNA is TGTGCCTGGAGTGTCTCAGGGGCCACTGAAGCTTTCTTT. Translated: CAWSVSGATEAFF.

Many counts were recorded for this clonotype. The chain joins TRBV6-2 or TRBV6-3 to TRBJ2-3; 11 bases agree with TRBD2. This CDR3 spans 18 amino acids. J was trimmed by 2 bases and V by 4 bases; bases with no gene match: 11. In germline, CDR1 is MNHEY, CDR2 SVGEGT. This chain's CDR3 is CASSSAIFSGGDTDTQYF. The CDR3 region has the DNA TGTGCCAGCAGTTCAGCCATCTTTAGCGGGGGGGACACAGATACGCAGTATTTT.

This clonotype appeared many times. The junction departs from germline at one end; a sequencing error may be responsible. V gene TRBV7-2 combines with J gene TRBJ2-2; TRBD1 matches at 11 bases. Germline-derived CDR1 and CDR2 are SGHTA and FQGNSA. The CDR3 contains 12 residues. The CDR3 loop reads CASSRGTGGLFF. CDR3 DNA sequence: TGTGCCAGCAGCAGAGGGACAGGGGGGCTGTTTTTT.

This clonotype was observed at least ten times. The gene calls are TRBV6-9 and TRBJ1-5; 8 bases match TRBD1. The CDR3 loop spans 16 amino acids. Germline V lookup: CDR1 MNHGY, CDR2 SVAAGI. Trimming took 8 bases from V and 12 from J; bases not matched to a gene: 21. The CDR3 here is CASGLQRTGTSRGQHF. The CDR3, as DNA: TGTGCCAGCGGTTTACAAAGGACAGGGACTTCCAGGGGCCAGCATTTT.

This clonotype has a count of ten or more. The J gene is TRBJ1-2, the V gene TRBV4-1, with D hard to call. Per the germline V gene, CDR1 is MGHRA and CDR2 is YSYEKL. Trimming left V 1 base short and J 2 bases short, with 8 bases between. This CDR3 has 14 residues. CDR3 coding DNA: TGCGCCAGCAGCCAAGGCCAAGACAACTATGGCTACACCTTC. Translation: CASSQGQDNYGYTF.

This clonotype was counted a single time. This may be a read error: a much more frequent sequence differs by one nucleotide. The chain links TRBV20-1 to TRBJ1-5; D call uncertain. Germline V gene lookup returns CDR1 DFQATT and CDR2 SNEGSKA (reference sequence). V lost 3 bases and J 14 bases, leaving 11 bases between the germline ends. The CDR3 covers 10 residues. The CDR3 spells CSARAVPKHF. For the CDR3, the DNA is TGCAGTGCTAGGGCAGTACCCAAGCATTTT.

This clonotype came up many times. The chain links TRBV19 to TRBJ1-1, with 8 bases that match TRBD1. The junction had 9 bases not matched to a gene; V was cut back by 6 bases and J by 6 bases. CDR3 size: 14 residues. Germline V gene data show CDR1 as LNHDA and CDR2 as SQIVND (reference sequence). The CDR3 DNA reads as TGTGCCAGTAGCAGGACAGGGCAGGGCGCTGAAGCTTTCTTT. Its translation is CASSRTGQGAEAFF. The complete variable domain, with remaining parts taken from reference TRBV19 and TRBJ1-1, reads DGGITQSPKYLFRKEGQNVTLSCEQNLNHDAMYWYRQDPGQGLRLIYYSQIVNDFQKGDIAEGYSVSREKKESFPLTVTSAQKNPTAFYLCASSRTGQGAEAFFGQGTRLTVV.

This clonotype showed up just once. The rearrangement uses TRBV27 and TRBJ1-1, with D tentatively TRBD1 (6 bases). The germline gives CDR1 MNHEY, CDR2 SMNVEV (reference sequence). This CDR3 is 16 amino acids long. V lost 2 bases and J 0 bases, leaving 13 bases between the germline ends. The CDR3 reads CASSLGGPGLNTEAFF. CDR3 bases: TGTGCCAGCAGTTTAGGGGGCCCTGGATTGAACACTGAAGCTTTCTTT.

This clonotype was seen only a few times. Since a much larger clone is just one base distant, this may be a read error. V gene TRBV5-6 combines with J gene TRBJ1-1; tentatively, D is TRBD1 (6 bases). The V end was cut by 3 bases, the J end by 6 bases, with 15 bases between. This CDR3 comprises 14 residues. Per the germline V gene, CDR1 is SGHDT and CDR2 is YYEEEE. CDR3 sequence reads: CASSSDVGGSEAFF. CDR3 DNA sequence: TGTGCCAGCAGCTCGGATGTTGGGGGCTCTGAAGCTTTCTTT. The whole variable domain, filled in from reference TRBV5-6 and TRBJ1-1, reads DAGVTQSPTHLIKTRGQQVTLRCSPKSGHDTVSWYQQALGQGPQFIFQYYEEEERQRGNFPDRFSGHQFPNYSSELNVNALLLGDSALYLCASSSDVGGSEAFFGQGTRLTVV.

This clonotype was counted a single time. The chain uses TRBV6-5 and TRBJ1-2; 10 nucleotides match TRBD1. CDR1 is MNHEY and CDR2 is SVGAGI in the germline V gene. The CDR3 length is 15 residues. The J segment lost 4 bases and the V segment lost 0 bases, leaving 2 bases of the junction unmatched. CDR3 protein: CASSYSGQGTYGYTF. The CDR3 coding sequence is TGTGCCAGCAGTTACTCGGGACAGGGGACCTATGGCTACACCTTC.

The chain couples TRBV19 to TRBJ1-3; D ambiguous. V was trimmed by 7 bases and J by 2 bases, leaving 15 bases between them. CDR1 is LNHDA, CDR2 SQIVND, per germline (reference sequence). This CDR3 contains 15 residues. The chain's CDR3 is CASTRGVVPGNTIYF. For the CDR3, the DNA is TGTGCCAGTACCAGAGGAGTAGTACCTGGAAACACCATATATTTT. The entire variable domain, with the rest obtained from reference TRBV19 and TRBJ1-3, is as follows: DGGITQSPKYLFRKEGQNVTLSCEQNLNHDAMYWYRQDPGQGLRLIYYSQIVNDFQKGDIAEGYSVSREKKESFPLTVTSAQKNPTAFYLCASTRGVVPGNTIYFGEGSWLTVV.

This clonotype was recorded many times. The chain carries TRBV5-5 and TRBJ1-1; D uncertain. The CDR3 totals 14 residues. V lost 5 bases to trimming and J lost 0 bases, with 11 bases between them. Germline CDR1 and CDR2: SGHKS and YYEKEE (reference sequence). CDR3 bases: TGTGCCAGCAGATTCGACAACATGAACACTGAAGCTTTCTTT. This encodes CASRFDNMNTEAFF.

The chain combines TRBV6-1 with TRBJ2-7; tentatively, D is TRBD1 (6 bases). The germline CDR1 and CDR2 sequences are MNHNS and SASEGT. CDR3 length: 16 residues. Trimming left V 6 bases short and J 3 bases short, with 21 bases between. CDR3 loop: CASSLSRVDSLYEQYF. CDR3 nucleotide sequence: TGTGCCAGCAGCCTCTCGCGCGTGGACAGCCTCTACGAGCAGTACTTC.

This clonotype was seen many times. The V and J genes are TRBV5-1 and TRBJ1-4, with TRBD1 identical over 7 bases. Trimming took 3 bases from V and 0 from J; bases not matched to a gene: 2. Looked up from germline, CDR1 is SGHRS and CDR2 is YFSETQ. This CDR3 spans 15 amino acids. The chain's CDR3 is CASSSTGATNEKLFF. CDR3 sequence (DNA): TGCGCCAGCAGCTCAACAGGGGCAACTAATGAAAAACTGTTTTTT.

There are many counts of this clonotype. The chain joins TRBV3-1 to TRBJ2-5; 7 bases map to TRBD1. Trimming took 2 bases from V and 5 from J; bases not matched to a gene: 5. The CDR3 has 14 amino acids. Germline CDR1 reads LGHDT; CDR2 reads YNNKEL (reference sequence). The CDR3 DNA reads as TGTGCCAGCAGCCAACGACAGGGTGTCGAGACCCAGTACTTC. Its protein product is CASSQRQGVETQYF.

On this clonotype itself: The junction and the germline gene differ at one end; a read error may be behind it. This chain links TRBV6-1 with TRBJ2-6; D is perhaps TRBD2 (6 bases). Germline V lookup: CDR1 MNHNS, CDR2 SASEGT. The CDR3 runs 17 residues. CDR3 in DNA: TGTGCCAGCAGTGGGACTATCGGGATGGCTGGGTCCAACGTCCTGACTTTC. As protein: CASSGTIGMAGSNVLTF.

Concerning this clonotype itself: This sequence may be a read error, since a much larger clone differs from it by one base. The J gene is TRBJ2-1, the V gene TRBV3-1; unclear D gene. CDR3 size: 14 residues. Per the germline V gene, CDR1 is LGHDT and CDR2 is YNNKEL (reference sequence). V gave up 4 bases and J gave up 6 bases, with 13 bases separating them. In DNA form, the CDR3 reads TGTGCCAGCAGCCCCCACGGAACGTGCAATGAGCAGTTCTTC. It yields the protein CASSPHGTCNEQFF.

This clonotype has at least ten counts. The chain links TRBV12-3 or TRBV12-4 to TRBJ2-3, with D tentatively TRBD1 or TRBD2 (7 bases each). V dropped 7 bases and J dropped 3 bases, with 17 bases sitting between them. The CDR3 extends over 15 amino acids. Here the CDR3 reads CASKWEGASTDTQYF. Here the CDR3 DNA reads TGTGCCAGCAAATGGGAGGGGGCCTCAACAGATACGCAGTATTTT.

The table lists this clonotype with many counts. V gene TRBV9 combines with J gene TRBJ2-3; TRBD1 or TRBD2 may be the D gene (5 bases each). V lost 0 bases, J lost 6 bases, and 17 bases lay in between. This CDR3 spans 16 amino acids. Germline assignment: CDR1 SGDLS and CDR2 YYNGEE. This CDR3 reads CASSVGGTAFGDTQYF. CDR3 in DNA: TGTGCCAGCAGCGTAGGGGGGACCGCGTTTGGCGATACGCAGTATTTT.

In this sample, this clonotype turned up many times. The rearrangement joins TRBV10-2 to TRBJ1-1; TRBD1 matches 8 bases. J lost 1 base, V lost 2 bases, and 3 bases had no gene match. The CDR3 spans 15 residues. Per germline, CDR1 WSHSY and CDR2 SAAADI. CDR3 loop: CASSELDRGNTEAFF. The CDR3, as DNA: TGCGCCAGCAGTGAGCTTGACAGGGGGAACACTGAAGCTTTCTTT.

This clonotype appeared many times. This rearrangement joins TRBV20-1 to TRBJ2-3; perhaps D is TRBD1 or TRBD2 (5 bases each). Germline-derived CDR1 and CDR2 are DFQATT and SNEGSKA (reference sequence). Trimming removed 5 bases from V and 0 bases from J, with 12 bases in between. This CDR3 contains 14 residues. This chain's CDR3 is CSARDPISTDTQYF. CDR3 DNA sequence: TGCAGTGCTCGGGACCCGATCAGCACAGATACGCAGTATTTT.

This clonotype occurred many times. This chain uses TRBV6-1 with TRBJ2-3; 10 nucleotides agree with TRBD1. J gave up 0 bases and V 9 bases, and 9 bases lay outside the gene matches. The CDR3 spans 16 residues. CDR1 and CDR2 (germline): MNHNS, SASEGT. The CDR3 here is CASTRDRGASTDTQYF. The DNA for the CDR3 is TGTGCCAGTACCCGGGACAGGGGAGCTAGCACAGATACGCAGTATTTT.

Worth noting for this clonotype: This likely traces to a read error, being one base from a far larger clone. The CDR3 nucleotides are TGTGCCAACAGGGGGACTAGCGGGAACTCCTACGAGCAGTACTTC. Its protein product is CANRGTSGNSYEQYF. The gene calls are TRBV6-9 and TRBJ2-7, with 13 nucleotides matching TRBD2. The CDR3 totals 15 residues. The junction had 6 bases not matched to a gene; V was cut back by 10 bases and J by 0 bases. The germline V gene encodes CDR1 MNHGY and CDR2 SVAAGI.

Many counts were recorded for this clonotype. The chain recombines TRBV6-1 with TRBJ1-1, with TRBD1 as a possible D gene (6 bases). V gave up 2 bases and J gave up 2 bases, with 12 bases separating them. CDR3 length: 15 amino acids. From germline, CDR1 is MNHNS and CDR2 SASEGT. The CDR3 loop is CASSELPGQNTEAFF. The CDR3 DNA follows: TGTGCCAGCAGTGAATTACCGGGACAAAACACTGAAGCTTTCTTT.

This clonotype came up many times. This sequence joins TRBV24-1 and TRBJ2-2; the match to TRBD1 covers 8 bases. Unmatched junction bases numbered 15, after V lost 1 base and J lost 6 bases. Germline V lookup: CDR1 KGHDR, CDR2 SFDVKD. The CDR3 spans 19 residues. As DNA, the CDR3 is TGTGCCACCAGTGATTTAACCCCAGGGGGCCCACTTATGGCCGGGGAGCTGTTTTTT. It translates to CATSDLTPGGPLMAGELFF.

Turning to this clonotype: The junction and the germline gene differ at one end; a read error may be behind it. This chain connects TRBV6-1 to TRBJ1-6; maybe TRBD1 (6 bases). Germline V CDR1 and CDR2: MNHNS, SASEGT. There are 14 residues in the CDR3. The CDR3 region has the DNA TGTGCCAGCAGTGAGGGCGGGGGCGGTTCACCCCTCCAATTT. It is translated as CASSEGGGGSPLQF.

In this sample, this clonotype turned up once. Since a much larger clone is just one base distant, this may be a read error. Given the absence of the conserved phenylalanine or tryptophan at the CDR3 end, a read error is likely. The chain recombines TRBV27 with TRBJ2-4; a weak D match, TRBD1 (8 bases). This CDR3 is built from 15 residues. With 5 bases removed from V and 0 bases from J, the gap between germline ends came to 11 bases. Germline V gene lookup returns CDR1 MNHEY and CDR2 SMNVEV (reference sequence). CDR3 coding DNA: TGTGCCAGCAGTACAGGGGGGGGAGCCAAAAACATTCAGTACCTC. It specifies CASSTGGGAKNIQYL.

Note on this clonotype: A read error may be the cause here, since a much bigger clone is one base away. This CDR3 is CAWSPGHGANTEAFF. The CDR3 DNA reads as TGTGCCTGGAGTCCCGGACATGGTGCGAACACTGAAGCTTTCTTT. J is TRBJ1-1 and V is TRBV30; D might be TRBD1 (5 bases). The CDR3 runs to 15 residues. Trimming removed 2 bases from V and 1 base from J, with 14 bases in between. Germline V gene sequence: CDR1 GTSNPN, CDR2 SVGIG (reference sequence).

This clonotype was observed many times. The genes are TRBV30 and TRBJ2-3; tentatively, D is TRBD2 (5 bases). The CDR3 has 13 residues. CDR1 GTSNPN and CDR2 SVGIG come from the germline V gene (reference sequence). V lost 1 base to trimming and J lost 6 bases, with 11 bases between them. The CDR3 nucleotides read TGTGCCTGGAGTGCAGACGGCGGGGATACGCAGTATTTT. Its translation is CAWSADGGDTQYF.

The V call is TRBV24-1, the J call TRBJ2-7, with 14 bases aligning to TRBD2. There are 17 residues in the CDR3. V shed 11 bases, J shed 0 bases, and the junction held 11 bases outside the gene matches. Germline values: CDR1 KGHDR, CDR2 SFDVKD. CDR3 DNA: TGTGCCAAGACACAGGGACTAGCGGGAGAAACCTCCTACGAGCAGTACTTC. It codes for CAKTQGLAGETSYEQYF.